This record covers a single T cell receptor (beta chain). TCRdb keeps only in-frame clones here, not all; method: immunoSEQ multiplex PCR. This table holds roughly 24,000 clones, 70% to 90% found once. These data come from a study of T cell changes during pregnancy in multiple sclerosis. This specimen was CD4+ T cells from peripheral blood mononuclear cells, taken in the second trimester of pregnancy. The TCR was taken from a female donor in good health, enrolled as a control in a pregnancy study.

The CDR3 sequence: CATSRDGGQGPYEQYF. The DNA of the CDR3 is TGTGCCACCAGCAGAGATGGGGGACAGGGGCCCTACGAGCAGTACTTC. The rearrangement joins TRBV15 to TRBJ2-7, with 10 bases that match TRBD1. The CDR3 is 16 amino acids. V lost 0 bases to trimming and J lost 2 bases; unmatched junction nucleotides: 4. From germline, CDR1 is LNHNV and CDR2 YYDKDF (reference sequence).